These 30 T cell receptor beta chains were sequenced from one sample in a study of T cells in Graves' hyperthyroidism and ophthalmopathy. RNA transcripts were the template for amplifying TCR beta CDR3 regions. Initially, a first-round RT-PCR of the TCR CDR3 employed the HTBI primer set. Each CDR3 protein gets one entry after TCRdb re-called the multiplex PCR reads with MiXCR. Of some 740,000 distinct CDR3 sequences in the sample, around 13% were seen once. Specimen: blood. The receptors shown here come from a woman aged 18 to 35 with Graves' hyperthyroidism.

This clonotype was detected many times. The chain couples TRBV30 to TRBJ1-1; 8 bases align to TRBD1. Germline loops: CDR1 GTSNPN, CDR2 SVGIG (reference sequence). The CDR3 totals 14 residues. J lost 3 bases, V lost 3 bases, and 6 bases had no gene match. This CDR3 is CAWRVRGLDTEAFF. The CDR3 coding sequence is TGTGCCTGGAGGGTCAGGGGGCTTGACACTGAAGCTTTCTTT.

As regards this clonotype: A much larger clonotype is one base distant, so this may be a read error. The rearrangement joins TRBV7-9 to TRBJ2-1, with 11 nucleotides matching TRBD2. This CDR3 spans 15 amino acids. Germline V gene lookup returns CDR1 SEHNR and CDR2 FQNEAQ (reference sequence). V lost 4 bases to trimming and J lost 6 bases; unmatched junction nucleotides: 5. Here the CDR3 DNA reads TGTGCCAGCAGCTGGGGACTAGCGGACTCCAATGAGCAGTTCTTC. Protein sequence: CASSWGLADSNEQFF.

The CDR3, as DNA: TGTGCCAGCAGCTTAGATCCGCGTTTTCCGTTCTTC. Translated: CASSLDPRFPFF. The rearrangement links TRBV7-9 to TRBJ2-1; no definite D call. This CDR3 contains 12 residues. Germline CDR1 SEHNR, CDR2 FQNEAQ (reference sequence). With 1 base removed from V and 15 bases from J, the gap between germline ends came to 13 bases.

The CDR3 DNA sequence: TGTGCCAGCAGTGTAACCTCTAAGCGTCGGAATGAGCAGTTCTTC. Encoded protein: CASSVTSKRRNEQFF. The V gene is TRBV25-1, the J gene TRBJ2-1; D remains ambiguous. The CDR3 has 15 amino acids. Trimming cost V 4 bases and J 7 bases, with 17 bases left between them. CDR1 MGHDK and CDR2 SYGVNS come from the germline V gene.

The J gene is TRBJ2-5, the V gene TRBV29-1; TRBD1 matches at 7 bases. The CDR3 is 10 residues long. V was pared by 7 bases and J by 12 bases, with 8 bases of the junction left unmatched. In germline, CDR1 is SQVTM, CDR2 ANQGSEA. The CDR3 nucleotides read TGCAGCGCCAGGGGGAGTAGGGAGTACTTC. It yields the protein CSARGSREYF.

This clonotype has at least ten counts. The V call is TRBV20-1, the J call TRBJ1-1; TRBD1 matches at 9 bases. V gave up 4 bases and J gave up 4 bases; unmatched junction bases: 10. The CDR3 runs 15 residues. Germline V CDR1 and CDR2: DFQATT, SNEGSKA (reference sequence). The CDR3 is CSAIQPTGGVTEAFF. DNA for the CDR3: TGCAGTGCTATTCAGCCCACAGGGGGCGTCACTGAAGCTTTCTTT.

This clonotype was seen a handful of times. The chain carries TRBV7-2 and TRBJ1-3, with no clear D. The CDR3 has 15 amino acids. Trimming cost V 5 bases and J 0 bases, with 11 bases left between them. From germline, CDR1 is SGHTA and CDR2 FQGNSA. CDR3 in amino acids: CASSPDGSSGNTIYF. The CDR3 region has the DNA TGTGCCAGCAGCCCAGACGGCTCCTCTGGAAACACCATATATTTT.

This chain uses TRBV9 with TRBJ1-1; D call uncertain. Germline V gene lookup returns CDR1 SGDLS and CDR2 YYNGEE. Trimming took 0 bases from V and 5 from J, leaving 11 bases between them. The CDR3 contains 14 residues. For the CDR3, the DNA is TGTGCCAGCAGCGTAGACCCAGGAGGGACTGAAGCTTTCTTT. Encoded protein: CASSVDPGGTEAFF.

This clonotype was observed many times. The chain is built from TRBV11-3 and TRBJ2-7; tentatively, D is TRBD1 or TRBD2 (5 bases each). This CDR3 is built from 15 residues. Per germline, CDR1 SGHNT and CDR2 YENEEA. Trimming pared 4 bases from V and 3 bases from J, leaving 16 bases between. The CDR3 reads CASSSPGPNVYEQYF. The CDR3 bases are TGTGCCAGCAGCTCCCCGGGACCCAACGTCTACGAGCAGTACTTC.

This clonotype came up many times. The chain uses TRBV6-6 and TRBJ2-1, with 10 bases fitting TRBD2. With V trimmed by 0 bases and J by 8 bases, 10 bases remained unmatched. The CDR3 consists of 17 residues. The germline V gene has CDR1 MNHNY and CDR2 SVGAGI (reference sequence). CDR3 loop: CASSYSVLAGSSDEQFF. DNA of the CDR3: TGTGCCAGCAGTTACTCAGTACTAGCGGGAAGTTCAGATGAGCAGTTCTTC.

This clonotype was observed a handful of times. The CDR3: CASSLSGAIQETQYF. The CDR3, as DNA: TGCGCCAGCAGCTTGTCGGGGGCCATCCAAGAGACCCAGTACTTC. The genes are TRBV5-1 and TRBJ2-5; the D gene could be TRBD1 or TRBD2 (6 bases each). Germline CDR1 and CDR2: SGHRS and YFSETQ. Between the trimmed V and J ends, which lost 1 base and 1 base, there was a span of 11 bases. This CDR3 spans 15 amino acids.

The V and J genes are TRBV29-1 and TRBJ1-1, with D perhaps matching TRBD1 (6 bases). The CDR3 is 13 amino acids. Trimming removed 7 bases from V and 2 bases from J, with 14 bases in between. Germline V gene lookup returns CDR1 SQVTM and CDR2 ANQGSEA. For the CDR3, the DNA is TGCAGCGGGGGGGCCAAGCGAAACACTGAAGCTTTCTTT. Protein: CSGGAKRNTEAFF.

This clonotype appeared a single time. The chain uses TRBV6-1 and TRBJ1-4; D ambiguous. The CDR3 totals 13 residues. V dropped 0 bases and J dropped 7 bases, with 6 bases sitting between them. Germline V gives CDR1 MNHNS, CDR2 SASEGT. The CDR3 DNA is TGTGCCAGCAGTGAAGCTGGCCTTGAAAAACTGTTTTTT. This encodes CASSEAGLEKLFF.

This clonotype was counted between two and nine times. V and J are TRBV7-2 and TRBJ2-1; D is uncertain. CDR3 length: 10 amino acids. Germline V CDR1 and CDR2: SGHTA, FQGNSA. The V end lost 0 bases, the J end lost 15 bases, and 6 bases lay between the germline ends. The CDR3, as DNA: TGTGCCAGCAGCTTAGCGCCCAGGTTCTTC. The encoded protein is CASSLAPRFF.

This clonotype occurred many times. The chain combines TRBV12-3 or TRBV12-4 with TRBJ1-3; 9 positions agree with TRBD1. This CDR3 is 19 amino acids long. V lost 3 bases to trimming and J lost 0 bases; unmatched junction nucleotides: 12. The CDR3 bases are TGTGCCAGCAGTTTGCCCCGGACAGGGGTGGCGAACTCTGGAAACACCATATATTTT. As protein: CASSLPRTGVANSGNTIYF.

About this clonotype itself: Since a much larger clone is just one base distant, this may be a read error. The rearrangement links TRBV20-1 to TRBJ1-5, with D possibly matching TRBD1 (5 bases). The V end lost 2 bases, the J end lost 0 bases, and 11 bases lay between the germline ends. The CDR3 totals 15 residues. Germline V lookup: CDR1 DFQATT, CDR2 SNEGSKA (reference sequence). The CDR3 is CSARLHDSSNQPQHF. The CDR3 DNA reads TGCAGTGCTAGACTACACGACAGTAGCAATCAGCCCCAGCATTTT.

This clonotype was seen a few times. The V call is TRBV19, the J call TRBJ2-1; 12 nucleotides align to TRBD2. CDR3 size: 16 residues. The trim removed 6 bases at V and 4 bases at J, leaving 7 bases unmatched. The germline V gene has CDR1 LNHDA and CDR2 SQIVND (reference sequence). CDR3: CASSPWTSGMYNEQFF. CDR3 in DNA: TGTGCCAGTAGCCCCTGGACTAGCGGGATGTACAATGAGCAGTTCTTC.

This clonotype was recorded at least ten times. This sequence joins TRBV11-2 and TRBJ1-1; D is ambiguous. Germline CDR1 SGHAT, CDR2 FQNNGV. The CDR3 has 11 amino acids. The V end was cut by 8 bases, the J end by 8 bases, with 12 bases between. In nucleotides, the CDR3 is TGTGCCAGCTCCCGGGCCACGGAAGCTTTCTTT. Its protein is CASSRATEAFF.

The chain combines TRBV7-9 with TRBJ1-5; 9 nucleotides agree with TRBD1. With 5 bases clipped from V and 9 bases from J, the junction kept 11 bases outside the gene matches. CDR1 SEHNR and CDR2 FQNEAQ come from the germline V gene (reference sequence). The CDR3 is made up of 15 amino acids. The CDR3 DNA sequence: TGTGCCAGCAGCCGTACAGGGGGCGGGTTGCGGCCCCAGCATTTT. Protein product: CASSRTGGGLRPQHF.

The rearrangement links TRBV9 to TRBJ2-1; tentative D call: TRBD2 (6 bases). CDR1 is SGDLS and CDR2 is YYNGEE in the germline V gene. The CDR3 spans 13 residues. The CDR3 region is CASAAGWGNEQFF. The CDR3 DNA is TGTGCTTCGGCGGCGGGATGGGGTAATGAGCAGTTCTTC.

This clonotype has just a few counts. This rearrangement joins TRBV6-2 or TRBV6-3 to TRBJ2-1; D not certain. Trimming shortened V by 7 bases and J by 9 bases, and 10 bases separated the two germline ends. The germline V gene has CDR1 MNHEY and CDR2 SVGEGT. The CDR3 is 11 amino acids. CDR3 coding DNA: TGTGCCAGCACCCAATGGGGTGAGCAGTTCTTC. It is translated as CASTQWGEQFF.

The chain links TRBV2 to TRBJ2-2, with D unclear. The CDR3 has 14 residues. Germline V CDR1 and CDR2: SNHLY, FYNNEI. Trimming removed 6 bases at V and 5 bases at J, with 13 bases between. The DNA of the CDR3 is TGTGCCAGCAGAGGCCGGGCTAAGACCGGGGAGCTGTTTTTT. It yields the protein CASRGRAKTGELFF.

This clonotype was seen at least ten times. This chain uses TRBV6-1 with TRBJ1-2, with 9 bases fitting TRBD1. CDR3 length: 16 residues. Germline V gives CDR1 MNHNS, CDR2 SASEGT. V gave up 4 bases and J gave up 4 bases; unmatched junction bases: 10. CDR3 DNA: TGTGCCAGCAGTGGTTCCGGGACAGGGACCCTCTATGGCTACACCTTC. As protein: CASSGSGTGTLYGYTF.

The chain carries TRBV11-2 and TRBJ2-7; the D gene is possibly TRBD2 (5 bases). Germline loops: CDR1 SGHAT, CDR2 FQNNGV. The CDR3 covers 14 residues. Trimming removed 3 bases at V and 2 bases at J, with 11 bases between. For the CDR3, the DNA is TGTGCCAGCAGCTTGATCTACGGGGCCTACGAGCAGTACTTC. Amino acid sequence: CASSLIYGAYEQYF.

This clonotype was seen ten or more times. This chain joins TRBV7-3 and TRBJ2-3; 7 bases map to TRBD2. The CDR3 spans 14 residues. Germline assignment: CDR1 SGHTA and CDR2 FQGTGA. J gave up 3 bases and V 5 bases, and 5 bases lay outside the gene matches. DNA of the CDR3: TGTGCCAGCAGCCGGCAGGGAGGGACAGATACGCAGTATTTT. This encodes CASSRQGGTDTQYF.

This chain uses TRBV5-1 with TRBJ1-1; 7 bases align to TRBD1. The CDR3 extends over 18 amino acids. The V segment lost 4 bases and the J segment 1 base; nucleotides outside the gene matches: 16. CDR1 and CDR2 from the germline V gene are SGHRS and YFSETQ. Written as DNA, the CDR3 is TGCGCCAGCAGCGCATGGGACAGCAGGCTACAGGGGAACACTGAAGCTTTCTTT. Amino acids: CASSAWDSRLQGNTEAFF.

This clonotype was seen ten or more times. The CDR3 loop is CASSLAVNTEAFF. Here the CDR3 DNA reads TGTGCCAGCAGCTTAGCCGTGAACACTGAAGCTTTCTTT. This chain connects TRBV11-1 to TRBJ1-1; D unresolved. V lost 0 bases and J lost 0, with 2 bases in between. Germline V gives CDR1 SGHAT, CDR2 FQDESV (reference sequence). CDR3 size: 13 residues.

This clonotype was observed once. The chain is built from TRBV6-2 or TRBV6-3 and TRBJ2-3; 14 bases line up with TRBD2. Germline V gives CDR1 MNHEY, CDR2 SVGEGT. The CDR3 totals 18 residues. V gave up 5 bases and J gave up 0 bases; unmatched junction bases: 7. For the CDR3, the DNA is TGTGCCAGCAGTGGCGCCGGGACTAGCGGGAGCAGCACAGATACGCAGTATTTT. This translates into CASSGAGTSGSSTDTQYF.

This clonotype occurred a few times. The chain combines TRBV12-3 or TRBV12-4 with TRBJ2-5, with D perhaps assigned TRBD1 or TRBD2 (6 bases each). V was pared by 6 bases and J by 5 bases, with 19 bases between. There are 15 residues in the CDR3. CDR3 nucleotide sequence: TGTGCCAGCAGCCCCCGATCCAGGGGAGGTGAGACCCAGTACTTC. It specifies CASSPRSRGGETQYF.

This rearrangement joins TRBV6-1 to TRBJ2-1; D uncertain. Trimming took off 0 bases at V and 10 bases at J, with 22 bases between the two ends. The CDR3 is 17 residues long. Germline CDR1 is MNHNS and CDR2 is SASEGT. CDR3 sequence reads: CASSEARSNIRVWEQFF. The CDR3 DNA sequence: TGTGCCAGCAGTGAAGCCCGAAGCAATATACGCGTGTGGGAGCAGTTCTTC.